The 23 T cell receptor beta chains below come from one sample, sequenced in a study of identical twins. TCRdb processed the 5' RACE reads anew with MiXCR; each CDR3 protein has one entry. The table includes about 470,000 distinct CDR3 sequences, less than 25% detected once. This sample also appeared in a second study, on T cells expressing NK-cell markers.

Material for sequencing was CD4+ T cells sorted from blood. These receptors came from a woman aged 18-29 years in good health.

The V gene is TRBV12-3 or TRBV12-4, the J gene TRBJ2-5; D not certain. The CDR3 has 11 residues. Trimming removed 6 bases at V and 5 bases at J, with 7 bases between. For the CDR3, the DNA is TGTGCCAGCAGCTCCTTTGAGACCCAGTACTTC. Amino acid sequence: CASSSFETQYF.

This clonotype was counted between two and nine times. V is TRBV7-9 and J is TRBJ1-4; 7 nucleotides line up with TRBD1. With V trimmed by 6 bases and J by 8 bases, 15 bases remained unmatched. Germline CDR1 and CDR2: SEHNR and FQNEAQ (reference sequence). This CDR3 spans 16 amino acids. The CDR3 DNA reads TGTGCCAGCAGTCAAGGTTCGGGACAGTTCGTGGAAAAACTGTTTTTT. Its protein is CASSQGSGQFVEKLFF. Combining the CDR3 with reference TRBV7-9 and TRBJ1-4 gives the whole variable domain DTGVSQNPRHKITKRGQNVTFRCDPISEHNRLYWYRQTLGQGPEFLTYFQNEAQLEKSRLLSDRFSAERPKGSFSTLEIQRTEQGDSAMYLCASSQGSGQFVEKLFFGSGTQLSVL.

This chain uses TRBV7-2 with TRBJ2-1; TRBD2 might be the D (5 bases). This CDR3 is 15 amino acids long. Germline V gene sequence: CDR1 SGHTA, CDR2 FQGNSA. The ends were cut back, 4 bases at V and 7 bases at J, with 17 bases in the middle. The CDR3 nucleotides read TGTGCCAGCAGCTCCCATAGCGCTAAAGATAATGAGCAGTTCTTC. Translated: CASSSHSAKDNEQFF.

This clonotype was counted only a few times. This chain links TRBV4-3 with TRBJ1-1; 9 positions match TRBD1. The CDR3 is 15 residues long. The junction had 9 bases not matched to a gene; V was cut back by 0 bases and J by 10 bases. Per germline, CDR1 LGHNA and CDR2 YSLEER. CDR3 DNA sequence: TGCGCCAGCAGCCAAGATTTAGGACAGGGGCTTGTAGCTTTCTTT. It codes for CASSQDLGQGLVAFF.

This chain uses TRBV7-9 with TRBJ2-3; TRBD1 agrees at 7 bases. The J segment lost 5 bases and the V segment lost 4 bases, leaving 9 bases of the junction unmatched. Germline CDR1 reads SEHNR; CDR2 reads FQNEAQ (reference sequence). CDR3 size: 15 residues. The CDR3 region has the DNA TGTGCCAGCAGCTCCCCGGACAGGCTGGTAGATACGCAGTATTTT. Translated: CASSSPDRLVDTQYF.

This chain uses TRBV6-7 with TRBJ2-3, with 10 bases matching TRBD2. TRBV6-7 counts as an open reading frame of uncertain function. The CDR3 has 17 residues. V shed 2 bases, J shed 3 bases, and the junction held 8 bases outside the gene matches. The CDR3 nucleotides read TGTGCCAGCAGTTACCCTAGAGCGGGAGGGCCGACAGATACGCAGTATTTT. Encoded protein: CASSYPRAGGPTDTQYF.

V usage is TRBV10-3 and J usage is TRBJ1-1; D is unresolved. Deletions cut 4 bases from V and 1 base from J, with 7 bases between. This CDR3 spans 13 amino acids. CDR1 and CDR2 (germline): ENHRY, SYGVKD. CDR3 region: CAISATRNTEAFF. The CDR3 DNA follows: TGTGCCATCAGTGCGACGAGGAACACTGAAGCTTTCTTT.

This clonotype was found a few times. The chain uses TRBV18 and TRBJ1-1, with D perhaps TRBD1 (5 bases). The CDR3 runs to 15 residues. V was pared by 0 bases and J by 5 bases, with 13 bases between. From germline, CDR1 is KGHSH and CDR2 LQKENI. The CDR3 coding sequence is TGTGCCAGCTCACCACCGGCGAGGGGCGCGACTGAAGCTTTCTTT. Encoded protein: CASSPPARGATEAFF.

V is TRBV20-1 and J is TRBJ2-6; D gene unclear. This CDR3 is built from 16 residues. The ends were cut back, 3 bases at V and 1 base at J, with 13 bases in the middle. From germline, CDR1 is DFQATT and CDR2 SNEGSKA (reference sequence). Written as DNA, the CDR3 is TGCAGTGCTAGTCTGGCCAGCCAATCTGGGGCCAACGTCCTGACTTTC. It encodes CSASLASQSGANVLTF.

Comment on this clonotype: A junction end diverges from the germline sequence, so it may reflect a read error. The rearrangement joins TRBV10-3 to TRBJ2-7; possibly TRBD2 for D (6 bases). The CDR3 has 15 amino acids. Germline CDR1 ENHRY, CDR2 SYGVKD. CDR3 region: CAISEGTVRTLGTQF. CDR3 DNA sequence: TGTGCCATCAGTGAAGGGACCGTCAGGACCTTAGGGACTCAATTC.

The chain joins TRBV9 to TRBJ2-7; 9 bases line up with TRBD2. J lost 4 bases, V lost 2 bases, and 16 bases had no gene match. CDR3 length: 18 residues. CDR1 SGDLS and CDR2 YYNGEE come from the germline V gene. The CDR3 protein is CASSVGSGSKLSGYEQYF. CDR3 bases: TGTGCCAGCAGCGTGGGTAGCGGGAGCAAACTATCGGGGTACGAGCAGTACTTC.

The chain recombines TRBV27 with TRBJ2-3; D is possibly TRBD1 (5 bases). Trimming removed 2 bases from V and 4 bases from J, with 19 bases in between. The CDR3 spans 17 residues. The V gene's germline CDR1 is MNHEY and CDR2 SMNVEV (reference sequence). The CDR3 nucleotides are TGTGCCAGCAGTTTACTCCCCCTCGGCAGGGTGGCAGATACGCAGTATTTT. Residues: CASSLLPLGRVADTQYF.

V and J are TRBV12-3 or TRBV12-4 and TRBJ1-3, with TRBD1 matching over 8 bases. Trimming at V came to 2 bases and at J to 5 bases, leaving 2 bases not matched to a gene. The CDR3 covers 14 residues. The CDR3 coding sequence is TGTGCCAGCAGTTTACCAGGGGGCCGAAACACCATATATTTT. Translation gives CASSLPGGRNTIYF.

This clonotype was seen more than once but under ten times. The chain is built from TRBV6-1 and TRBJ2-7, with a possible D match to TRBD1 (5 bases). Trimming removed 7 bases from V and 7 bases from J, with 8 bases in between. Germline V lookup: CDR1 MNHNS, CDR2 SASEGT. This CDR3 is built from 10 residues. The CDR3 region is CASTPGEQYF. CDR3 nucleotides: TGTGCCAGCACTCCAGGGGAGCAGTACTTC.

V is TRBV12-3 or TRBV12-4 and J is TRBJ2-7; TRBD1 agrees at 9 bases. V was clipped by 8 bases and J by 1 base; unmatched bases: 15. The CDR3 contains 17 residues. The CDR3 sequence: CASGGQGLKSGSYEQYF. CDR3 DNA: TGTGCCAGCGGTGGACAGGGGTTGAAGTCGGGGTCCTACGAGCAGTACTTC.

V gene TRBV5-1 combines with J gene TRBJ2-1; 8 bases are shared with TRBD1. Trimming removed 3 bases from V and 7 bases from J; junction bases left unmatched: 9. The CDR3 sequence is 15 residues long. Germline assignment: CDR1 SGHRS and CDR2 YFSETQ. In nucleotides, the CDR3 is TGCGCCAGCAGCTCGATGGGACAGGATCTGAATGAGCAGTTCTTC. Amino acid sequence: CASSSMGQDLNEQFF.

The V gene is TRBV9, the J gene TRBJ2-5; the D gene is possibly TRBD2 (6 bases). CDR3 length: 15 amino acids. The V end was cut by 3 bases, the J end by 1 base, with 13 bases between. Germline CDR1 reads SGDLS; CDR2 reads YYNGEE. The CDR3 DNA sequence: TGTGCCAGCAGCGCCTCCCCGGGAGTCCAAGAGACCCAGTACTTC. This translates into CASSASPGVQETQYF.

This sequence joins TRBV10-3 and TRBJ2-2; 7 bases align to TRBD1. V was clipped by 8 bases and J by 0 bases; unmatched bases: 0. CDR1 and CDR2 (germline): ENHRY, SYGVKD. CDR3 length: 13 amino acids. The CDR3 protein is CAIGTANTGELFF. CDR3 coding DNA: TGTGCCATCGGGACAGCGAACACCGGGGAGCTGTTTTTT.

The chain joins TRBV4-2 to TRBJ1-6; D possibly corresponds to TRBD1 (6 bases). This CDR3 contains 15 residues. Germline loops: CDR1 LGHNA, CDR2 YNFKEQ. Between the trimmed V and J ends, which lost 3 bases and 7 bases, there was a span of 13 bases. The CDR3: CASSQNTGLNSPLHF. Written as DNA, the CDR3 is TGTGCCAGCAGCCAGAATACAGGGCTAAATTCACCCCTCCACTTT.

The chain links TRBV3-1 to TRBJ2-5; D tentatively reads TRBD1 or TRBD2 (5 bases each). Germline CDR1 reads LGHDT; CDR2 reads YNNKEL (reference sequence). V lost 0 bases, J lost 6 bases, and 11 bases lay in between. This CDR3 has 14 amino acids. CDR3 residues: CASSQEWGRKTQYF. The CDR3 coding sequence is TGTGCCAGCAGCCAAGAGTGGGGGAGAAAGACCCAGTACTTC.

This clonotype was detected only a few times. CDR3 region: CASSTILGYGTGFDEQFF. The CDR3 DNA follows: TGTGCCAGCAGCACGATATTGGGGTACGGGACAGGGTTCGATGAGCAGTTCTTC. The J gene is TRBJ2-1, the V gene TRBV11-1; the match to TRBD1 covers 9 bases. With V trimmed by 5 bases and J by 8 bases, 19 bases remained unmatched. This CDR3 comprises 18 residues. CDR1 is SGHAT, CDR2 FQDESV, per germline (reference sequence).

The J gene is TRBJ1-1, the V gene TRBV15; TRBD1 agrees at 7 bases. Germline V gene lookup returns CDR1 LNHNV and CDR2 YYDKDF (reference sequence). J gave up 0 bases and V 3 bases, and 1 base lay outside the gene matches. This CDR3 has 14 residues. The CDR3 loop reads CATSRTGMNTEAFF. In nucleotides, the CDR3 is TGTGCCACCAGCAGGACAGGGATGAACACTGAAGCTTTCTTT.

This chain connects TRBV18 to TRBJ1-1; TRBD1 might be the D (5 bases). With 8 bases removed from V and 3 bases from J, the gap between germline ends came to 16 bases. Looked up from germline, CDR1 is KGHSH and CDR2 is LQKENI. The CDR3 contains 14 residues. The CDR3 DNA reads as TGTGCCAGCCTCAGGATGGGGGTGGACACTGAAGCTTTCTTT. This gives the protein CASLRMGVDTEAFF.